The 10 T cell receptor beta chains below were found in one sample sequenced in a study of CD4 and CD8 cells across lung adenocarcinoma regions. MiXCR, applied by TCRdb to the PCR reads, yields one record per CDR3 protein. The sample holds approximately 12,000 distinct CDR3 sequences; about 45% are singletons and the top ten take 20% to 30%. The sample taken for sequencing was CD8+ T cells from the margin of a lung tumor. These receptors were collected from a female donor with lung adenocarcinoma. The CD4 and CD8 labels of this study may be unreliable.

The chain joins TRBV6-1 to TRBJ1-2, with unresolved D. Germline loops: CDR1 MNHNS, CDR2 SASEGT. The CDR3 consists of 12 residues. V lost 1 base and J lost 8, with 8 bases in between. The CDR3 DNA is TGTGCCAGCAGTGAAGTAGGATGGGGCTACACCTTC. Protein sequence: CASSEVGWGYTF.

The chain combines TRBV6-1 with TRBJ1-6; TRBD1 agrees at 7 bases. CDR1 is MNHNS and CDR2 is SASEGT in the germline V gene. J was trimmed by 19 bases and V by 6 bases; bases with no gene match: 18. This CDR3 has 14 amino acids. The DNA for the CDR3 is TGTGCCAGCAGCCGGGACAGCGATAATTCGCCCCAGCACTTT. Encoded protein: CASSRDSDNSPQHF.

The chain combines TRBV6-5 with TRBJ2-7; possibly TRBD2 for D (5 bases). Germline V gives CDR1 MNHEY, CDR2 SVGAGI. CDR3 size: 15 residues. V dropped 0 bases and J dropped 2 bases, with 11 bases sitting between them. CDR3 sequence (DNA): TGTGCCAGCAGTTACTCGAGCGGCCTTACCTACGAGCAGTACTTC. This sequence encodes CASSYSSGLTYEQYF.

This clonotype is medium-sized. Given a much more abundant clone one base away, this may be a read error. The rearrangement links TRBV6-1 to TRBJ2-1; 7 nucleotides agree with TRBD1. V lost 3 bases to trimming and J lost 13 bases; unmatched junction nucleotides: 12. The CDR3 spans 14 residues. Germline assignment: CDR1 MNHNS and CDR2 SASEGT. The CDR3 region is CASSELTGKETQFF. CDR3 in DNA: TGTGCCAGCAGTGAGTTGACAGGGAAGGAGACCCAGTTCTTC.

The chain links TRBV10-3 to TRBJ2-2; D perhaps matches TRBD2 (6 bases). The J call may not be correct, given that the DNA end is closer to TRBJ2-3. This CDR3 region has 16 residues. Germline V gene sequence: CDR1 ENHRY, CDR2 SYGVKD. The chain's CDR3 is CATRPGELANTEEQYF. CDR3 sequence (DNA): TGTGCCACGAGGCCGGGGGAACTCGCGAACACCGAGGAGCAGTATTTT.

Details on this clonotype: No conserved phenylalanine or tryptophan ends this CDR3, so it is likely a read error. The rearrangement uses TRBV7-2 and TRBJ2-5, with 8 positions matching TRBD2. This CDR3 comprises 14 residues. Germline loops: CDR1 SGHTA, CDR2 FQGNSA. The CDR3 bases are TGTTCCACCAGCTGGGACCGGGGGGGAGAGACCCAGTACTTG. Translating it yields CSTSWDRGGETQYL.

Judged by abundance, this clonotype is medium-sized (0.01 to 0.1%). The gene calls are TRBV6-5 and TRBJ2-2; 9 nucleotides align to TRBD2. CDR1 is MNHEY and CDR2 is SVGAGI in the germline V gene. Germline trimming cut 8 bases from V and 5 bases from J; bases unmatched to any gene: 12. CDR3 length: 16 residues. The CDR3 protein is CASGDERGAGTGELFF. CDR3 DNA sequence: TGTGCCAGCGGAGACGAGCGGGGGGCGGGAACCGGGGAGCTGTTTTTT.

The chain combines TRBV6-1 with TRBJ1-1, with TRBD1 matching 7 bases. Germline V gene lookup returns CDR1 MNHNS and CDR2 SASEGT. V lost 5 bases, J lost 8 bases, and 11 bases stayed unmatched. This CDR3 contains 14 residues. The CDR3 here is CASSPPWTGEEAFF. The DNA of the CDR3 is TGTGCCAGCAGTCCTCCTTGGACAGGCGAAGAAGCTTTCTTT.

This clonotype was found many times. The CDR3 bases are TGCGCCAGCAGCCAAGGGGGGGCGACCTCCTACGAGCAGTACTTC. Residues: CASSQGGATSYEQYF. This rearrangement joins TRBV4-1 to TRBJ2-7; D is perhaps TRBD1 or TRBD2 (6 bases each). This CDR3 has 15 amino acids. V lost 1 base and J 0 bases, leaving 10 bases between the germline ends. Germline V lookup: CDR1 MGHRA, CDR2 YSYEKL.

By share of the sample, this clonotype is medium-sized. The chain uses TRBV10-2 and TRBJ2-1; 8 bases fit TRBD2. V shed 3 bases, J shed 3 bases, and the junction held 4 bases outside the gene matches. Germline CDR1 is WSHSY and CDR2 is SAAADI. The CDR3 covers 15 residues. Here the CDR3 DNA reads TGCGCCAGCAGTGACAGAGCGGGGGACTACAATGAGCAGTTCTTC. The encoded protein is CASSDRAGDYNEQFF.